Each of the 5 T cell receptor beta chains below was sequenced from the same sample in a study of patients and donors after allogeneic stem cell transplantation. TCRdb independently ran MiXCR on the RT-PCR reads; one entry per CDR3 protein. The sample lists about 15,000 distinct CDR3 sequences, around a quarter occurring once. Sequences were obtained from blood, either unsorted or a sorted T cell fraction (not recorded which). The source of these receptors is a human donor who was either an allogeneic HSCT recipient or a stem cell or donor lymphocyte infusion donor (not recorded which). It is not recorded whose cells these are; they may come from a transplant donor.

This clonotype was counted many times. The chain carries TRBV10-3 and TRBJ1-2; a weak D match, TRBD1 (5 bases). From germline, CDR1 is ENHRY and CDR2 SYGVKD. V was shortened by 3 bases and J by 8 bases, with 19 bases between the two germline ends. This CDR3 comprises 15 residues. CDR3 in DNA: TGTGCCATCAGTGATGATAGAAGCCCAGGGTGGGGCTACACCTTC. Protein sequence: CAISDDRSPGWGYTF.

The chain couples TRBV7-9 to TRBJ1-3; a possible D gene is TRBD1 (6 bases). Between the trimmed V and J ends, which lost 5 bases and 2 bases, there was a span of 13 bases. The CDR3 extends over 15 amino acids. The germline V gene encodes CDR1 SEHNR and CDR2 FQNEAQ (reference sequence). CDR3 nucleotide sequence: TGTGCCAGCAGCAAAAATACAGGGACTGGAAACACCATATATTTT. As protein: CASSKNTGTGNTIYF.

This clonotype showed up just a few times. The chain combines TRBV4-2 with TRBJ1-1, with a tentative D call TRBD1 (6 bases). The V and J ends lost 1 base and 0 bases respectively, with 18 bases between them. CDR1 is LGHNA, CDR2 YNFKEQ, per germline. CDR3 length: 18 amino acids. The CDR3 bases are TGTGCCAGCAGCCAAGTGAGGGGGTTCAAAATAATGAACACTGAAGCTTTCTTT. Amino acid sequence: CASSQVRGFKIMNTEAFF.

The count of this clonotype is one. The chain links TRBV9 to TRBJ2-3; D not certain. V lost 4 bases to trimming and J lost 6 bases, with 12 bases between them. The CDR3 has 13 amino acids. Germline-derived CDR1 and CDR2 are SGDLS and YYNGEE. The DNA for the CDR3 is TGTGCCAGCAGCCCTTCGGGCTGGGATACGCAGTATTTT. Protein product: CASSPSGWDTQYF.

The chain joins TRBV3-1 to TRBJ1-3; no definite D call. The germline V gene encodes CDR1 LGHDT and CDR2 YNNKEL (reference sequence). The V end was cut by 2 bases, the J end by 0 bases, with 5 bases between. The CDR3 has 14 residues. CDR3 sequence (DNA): TGTGCCAGCAGCCAACATGGCTCTGGAAACACCATATATTTT. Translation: CASSQHGSGNTIYF.